The 9 T cell receptor beta chains listed next were all sequenced from one sample in a study of cytomegalovirus exposure and HLA in healthy donors. Clones were sequenced by immunoSEQ multiplex PCR, and TCRdb holds only the in-frame ones, with some missing. This sample has about 200,000 clones, with less than 90% found just once. Material: PBMCs. All receptors come from a woman aged 18-29 years in good health and CMV-seronegative.

V gene TRBV10-2 combines with J gene TRBJ1-5; D is perhaps TRBD1 (6 bases). Trimming cost V 8 bases and J 11 bases, with 28 bases left between them. The CDR3 length is 16 residues. Germline V gene lookup returns CDR1 WSHSY and CDR2 SAAADI. CDR3 nucleotide sequence: TGCGCCAGCCGGGGGGCGGGGGGCAGTCAATCAGCGGCCCAGCATTTT. Encoded protein: CASRGAGGSQSAAQHF.

The chain combines TRBV4-1 with TRBJ2-7; D call uncertain. V dropped 0 bases and J dropped 4 bases, with 7 bases sitting between them. The germline V gene encodes CDR1 MGHRA and CDR2 YSYEKL. CDR3 size: 13 residues. CDR3 sequence reads: CASSQDRYYEQYF. In DNA form, the CDR3 reads TGCGCCAGCAGCCAAGATAGGTATTACGAGCAGTACTTC.

The chain combines TRBV7-9 with TRBJ2-1; 8 nucleotides agree with TRBD2. CDR3 length equals 17 residues. Germline V gene data show CDR1 as SEHNR and CDR2 as FQNEAQ (reference sequence). V shed 5 bases, J shed 3 bases, and the junction held 12 bases outside the gene matches. CDR3 in amino acids: CASSHRGGGGDYNEQFF. The DNA for the CDR3 is TGTGCCAGCAGCCACCGGGGGGGTGGCGGGGACTACAATGAGCAGTTCTTC.

J is TRBJ2-1 and V is TRBV5-8; D call uncertain. V lost 6 bases, J lost 15 bases, and 19 bases lay in between. Germline CDR1 SGHTS, CDR2 YDEGEE. CDR3 size: 12 residues. The CDR3 protein is CASIPRWRKWFF. The CDR3 bases are TGTGCCAGCATCCCCCGGTGGAGAAAATGGTTCTTC. The complete variable domain, with remaining parts taken from reference TRBV5-8 and TRBJ2-1, reads EAGVTQSPTHLIKTRGQQATLRCSPISGHTSVYWYQQALGLGLQFLLWYDEGEERNRGNFPPRFSGRQFPNYSSELNVNALELEDSALYLCASIPRWRKWFFGPGTRLTVL.

The chain combines TRBV5-5 with TRBJ1-2; D possibly corresponds to TRBD1 (5 bases). This CDR3 spans 16 amino acids. The V gene lost 5 bases and the J gene lost 4 bases, with 21 bases spanning the gap. Germline-derived CDR1 and CDR2 are SGHKS and YYEKEE (reference sequence). The CDR3 coding sequence is TGTGCCAGCAGTTCCCCCGGGACGGGTGGGTTCTATGGCTACACCTTC. Residues: CASSSPGTGGFYGYTF.

The V gene is TRBV29-1, the J gene TRBJ1-1; D is undetermined. Germline values: CDR1 SQVTM, CDR2 ANQGSEA. Trimming took 1 base from V and 1 from J, leaving 7 bases between them. The CDR3 runs to 13 residues. The CDR3, as DNA: TGCAGCGTTGAAGGCGGGAGGAACACTGAAGCTTTCTTT. It translates to CSVEGGRNTEAFF.

Here the CDR3 reads CASLVLGNTEAFF. The CDR3 region has the DNA TGTGCCAGCCTAGTATTGGGGAACACTGAAGCTTTCTTT. The chain is built from TRBV2 and TRBJ1-1, with no clear D. The germline gives CDR1 SNHLY, CDR2 FYNNEI. V was cut by 8 bases and J by 1 base, with 11 bases left in between. The CDR3 is 13 amino acids. Combining the CDR3 with reference TRBV2 and TRBJ1-1 gives the whole variable domain EPEVTQTPSHQVTQMGQEVILRCVPISNHLYFYWYRQILGQKVEFLVSFYNNEISEKSEIFDDQFSVERPDGSNFTLKIRSTKLEDSAMYFCASLVLGNTEAFFGQGTRLTVV.

The chain carries TRBV5-1 and TRBJ1-6, with 12 bases that match TRBD1. CDR3 length equals 16 residues. The J segment lost 9 bases and the V segment lost 5 bases, leaving 9 bases of the junction unmatched. Germline values: CDR1 SGHRS, CDR2 YFSETQ. The CDR3 nucleotides are TGCGCCAGCAGTTCTGCCGGGACAGGGGGCAGTTCACCCCTCCACTTT. Amino acid sequence: CASSSAGTGGSSPLHF.

This clone occurred once. The chain uses TRBV6-6 and TRBJ1-5; D ambiguous. This CDR3 has 15 residues. Trimming removed 8 bases from V and 0 bases from J, with 14 bases in between. Germline V gene sequence: CDR1 MNHNY, CDR2 SVGAGI (reference sequence). CDR3 nucleotides: TGTGCCAGCCGTCTTGGCCTCTATAGCAATCAGCCCCAGCATTTT. This encodes CASRLGLYSNQPQHF.